This T cell receptor (beta chain) is from a study of blood T cell repertoires in COVID-19. For the study at large: Acute and convalescent COVID-19 specimens originated in the United States, Italy and Spain.

The CDR3 spans 16 residues. The ends were cut back, 6 bases at V and 3 bases at J, with 18 bases in the middle. The germline V gene has CDR1 SGHNT and CDR2 YYREEE (reference sequence). The sample holds one count of this clone. Generated by immunoSEQ multiplex PCR, the TCRdb table keeps only in-frame clones and is missing some. There are about 150,000 clones in the sample; about 86% occur only once, and over 25% lies in the top ten. The TCR was taken from a woman aged 55-70 years with acute or convalescent COVID-19. Sequencing was performed on peripheral blood. The chain carries TRBV5-4 and TRBJ2-2, with TRBD2 as a possible D gene (5 bases). The CDR3 DNA reads TGTGCCAGCAACTCGAGGGCAGCAACGGACACCGGGGAGCTGTTTTTT. It translates to CASNSRAATDTGELFF.